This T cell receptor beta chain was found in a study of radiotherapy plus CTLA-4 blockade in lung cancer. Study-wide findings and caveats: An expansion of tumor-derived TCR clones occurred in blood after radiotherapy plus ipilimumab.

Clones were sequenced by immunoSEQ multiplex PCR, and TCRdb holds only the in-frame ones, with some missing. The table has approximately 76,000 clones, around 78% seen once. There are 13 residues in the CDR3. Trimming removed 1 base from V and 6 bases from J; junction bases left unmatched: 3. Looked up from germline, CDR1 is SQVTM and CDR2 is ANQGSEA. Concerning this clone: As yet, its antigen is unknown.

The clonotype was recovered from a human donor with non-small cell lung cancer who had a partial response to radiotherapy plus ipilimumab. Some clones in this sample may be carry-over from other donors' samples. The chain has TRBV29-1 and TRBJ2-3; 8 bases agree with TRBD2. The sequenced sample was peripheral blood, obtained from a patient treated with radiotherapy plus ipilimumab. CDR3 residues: CSVEGLAGDTQYF. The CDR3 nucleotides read TGCAGCGTTGAAGGGTTAGCGGGGGATACGCAGTATTTT.